The text below deals with one T cell receptor beta chain. The record originates from a study of blood T cell repertoires in COVID-19. At the level of the study: Material from acute and convalescent COVID-19 was sourced from the United States, Italy and Spain.

V lost 3 bases and J lost 1, with 7 bases in between. Looked up from germline, CDR1 is ENHRY and CDR2 is SYGVKD. The CDR3 spans 14 residues. Profiled with immunoSEQ multiplex PCR; TCRdb holds only in-frame clones, not every one. Among about 250,000 clones, roughly 82% were seen once, and the ten largest hold approximately 6%. V gene TRBV10-3 combines with J gene TRBJ2-1; the D gene is possibly TRBD1 (6 bases). The sample taken for sequencing was peripheral blood. The origin of this receptor is a woman of 80 years or more with COVID-19, enrolled during active disease. The CDR3 protein is CAISEQGSYNEQFF. CDR3 nucleotide sequence: TGTGCCATCAGTGAACAGGGATCCTACAATGAGCAGTTCTTC.